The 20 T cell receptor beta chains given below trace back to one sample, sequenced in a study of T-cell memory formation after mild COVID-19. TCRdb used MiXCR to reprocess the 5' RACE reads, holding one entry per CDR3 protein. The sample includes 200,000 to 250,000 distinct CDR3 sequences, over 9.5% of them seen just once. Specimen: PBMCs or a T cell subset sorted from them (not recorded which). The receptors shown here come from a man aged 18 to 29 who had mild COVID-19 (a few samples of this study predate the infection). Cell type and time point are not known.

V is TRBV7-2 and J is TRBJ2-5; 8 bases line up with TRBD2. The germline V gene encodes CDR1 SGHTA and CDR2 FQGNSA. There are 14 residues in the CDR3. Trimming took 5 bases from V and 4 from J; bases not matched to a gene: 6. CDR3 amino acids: CASSAGGEGETQYF. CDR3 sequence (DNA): TGTGCCAGCAGCGCGGGGGGTGAGGGAGAGACCCAGTACTTC.

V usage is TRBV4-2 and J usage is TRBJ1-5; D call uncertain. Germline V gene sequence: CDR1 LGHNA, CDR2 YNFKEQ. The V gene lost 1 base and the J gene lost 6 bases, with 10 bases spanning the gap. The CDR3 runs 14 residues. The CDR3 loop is CASSQVGKGQPQHF. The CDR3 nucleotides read TGTGCCAGCAGCCAAGTAGGGAAGGGTCAGCCCCAGCATTTT.

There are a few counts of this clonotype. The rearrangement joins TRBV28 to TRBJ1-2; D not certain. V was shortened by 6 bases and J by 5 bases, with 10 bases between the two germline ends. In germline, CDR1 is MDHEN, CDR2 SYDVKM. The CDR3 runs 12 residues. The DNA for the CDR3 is TGTGCCAGCAGCCCGGTGGATTATGGCTACACCTTC. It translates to CASSPVDYGYTF.

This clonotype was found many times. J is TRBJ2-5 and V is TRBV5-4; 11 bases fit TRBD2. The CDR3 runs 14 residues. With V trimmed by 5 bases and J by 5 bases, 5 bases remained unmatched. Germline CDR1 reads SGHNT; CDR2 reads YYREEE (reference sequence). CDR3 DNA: TGTGCCAGCAGTTTAGCGGGGGGGTTTGAGACCCAGTACTTC. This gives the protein CASSLAGGFETQYF.

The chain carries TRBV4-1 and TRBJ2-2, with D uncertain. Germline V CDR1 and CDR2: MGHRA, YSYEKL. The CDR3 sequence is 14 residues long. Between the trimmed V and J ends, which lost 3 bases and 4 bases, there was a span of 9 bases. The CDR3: CASSQNSRTGELFF. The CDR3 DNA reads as TGCGCCAGCAGCCAGAACAGCCGCACCGGGGAGCTGTTTTTT.

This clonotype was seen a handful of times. CDR3 protein: CASGQRNYGYTF. CDR3 DNA: TGTGCCAGTGGACAGAGAAACTATGGCTACACCTTC. This chain joins TRBV6-5 and TRBJ1-2; possible D gene TRBD1, 6 bases. With 9 bases removed from V and 2 bases from J, the gap between germline ends came to 10 bases. There are 12 residues in the CDR3. CDR1 and CDR2 from the germline V gene are MNHEY and SVGAGI.

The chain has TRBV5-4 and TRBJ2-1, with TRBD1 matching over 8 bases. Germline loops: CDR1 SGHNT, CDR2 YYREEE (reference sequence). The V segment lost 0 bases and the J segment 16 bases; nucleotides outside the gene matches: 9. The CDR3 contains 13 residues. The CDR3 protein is CASSLGNGQGSFF. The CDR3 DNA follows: TGTGCCAGCAGCTTGGGTAATGGACAGGGTAGTTTCTTC.

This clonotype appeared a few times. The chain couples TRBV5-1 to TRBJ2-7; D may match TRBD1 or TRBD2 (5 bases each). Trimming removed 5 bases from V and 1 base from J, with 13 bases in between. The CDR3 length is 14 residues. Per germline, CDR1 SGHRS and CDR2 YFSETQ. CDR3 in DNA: TGCGCCAGCAGTAAGAGGGACGGGTCCTACGAGCAGTACTTC. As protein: CASSKRDGSYEQYF.

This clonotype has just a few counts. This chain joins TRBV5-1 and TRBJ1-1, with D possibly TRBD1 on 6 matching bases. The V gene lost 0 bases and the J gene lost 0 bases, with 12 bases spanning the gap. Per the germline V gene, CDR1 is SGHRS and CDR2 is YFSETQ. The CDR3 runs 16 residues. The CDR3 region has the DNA TGCGCCAGCAGCTTGGACAGGGTAACAATGAACACTGAAGCTTTCTTT. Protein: CASSLDRVTMNTEAFF.

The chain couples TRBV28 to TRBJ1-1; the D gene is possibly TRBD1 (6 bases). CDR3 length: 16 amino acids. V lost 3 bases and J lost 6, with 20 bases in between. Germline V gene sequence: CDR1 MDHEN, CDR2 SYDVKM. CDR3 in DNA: TGTGCCAGCAGTTTCCCGCTCGGACAGAGGAGCGCTGAAGCTTTCTTT. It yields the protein CASSFPLGQRSAEAFF.

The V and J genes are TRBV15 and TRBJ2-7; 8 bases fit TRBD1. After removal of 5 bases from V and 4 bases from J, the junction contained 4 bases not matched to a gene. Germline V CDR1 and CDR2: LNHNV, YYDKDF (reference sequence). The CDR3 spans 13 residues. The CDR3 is CATSGYRGYEQYF. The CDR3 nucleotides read TGTGCCACCAGCGGTTACAGGGGGTACGAGCAGTACTTC.

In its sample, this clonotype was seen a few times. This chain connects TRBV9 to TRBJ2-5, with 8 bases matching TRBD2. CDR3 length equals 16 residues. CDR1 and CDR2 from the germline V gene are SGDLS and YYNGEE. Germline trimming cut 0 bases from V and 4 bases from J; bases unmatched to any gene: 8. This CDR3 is CASSVGRGDLLETQYF. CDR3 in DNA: TGTGCCAGCAGCGTAGGGCGGGGGGATCTGTTAGAGACCCAGTACTTC.

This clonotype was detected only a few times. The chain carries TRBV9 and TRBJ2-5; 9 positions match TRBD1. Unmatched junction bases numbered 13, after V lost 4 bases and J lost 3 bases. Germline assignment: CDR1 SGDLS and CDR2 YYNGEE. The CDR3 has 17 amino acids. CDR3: CASSSVGQGRGEETQYF. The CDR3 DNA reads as TGTGCCAGCAGCTCCGTCGGACAGGGGAGAGGAGAAGAGACCCAGTACTTC. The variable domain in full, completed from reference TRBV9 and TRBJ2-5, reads DSGVTQTPKHLITATGQRVTLRCSPRSGDLSVYWYQQSLDQGLQFLIQYYNGEERAKGNILERFSAQQFPDLHSELNLSSLELGDSALYFCASSSVGQGRGEETQYFGPGTRLLVL.

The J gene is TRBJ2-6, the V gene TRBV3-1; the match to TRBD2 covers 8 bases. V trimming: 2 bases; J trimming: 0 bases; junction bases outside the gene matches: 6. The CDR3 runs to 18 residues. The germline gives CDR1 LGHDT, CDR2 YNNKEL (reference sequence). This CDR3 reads CASSQHAGGLSGANVLTF. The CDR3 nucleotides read TGTGCCAGCAGCCAACACGCGGGGGGCCTCTCTGGGGCCAACGTCCTGACTTTC.

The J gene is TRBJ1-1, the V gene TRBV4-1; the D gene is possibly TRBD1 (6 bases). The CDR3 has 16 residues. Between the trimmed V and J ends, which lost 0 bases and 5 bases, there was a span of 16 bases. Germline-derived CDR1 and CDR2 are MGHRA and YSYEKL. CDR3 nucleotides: TGCGCCAGCAGCCAAGATTCGGCACAGGGAAGAACTGAAGCTTTCTTT. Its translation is CASSQDSAQGRTEAFF.

CDR3 sequence: CASSLVPGADTQYF. The CDR3, as DNA: TGCGCCAGCAGCCTGGTACCGGGGGCAGATACGCAGTATTTT. The chain joins TRBV5-1 to TRBJ2-3; possibly TRBD2 for D (6 bases). Germline CDR1 SGHRS, CDR2 YFSETQ. Between the trimmed V and J ends, which lost 4 bases and 4 bases, there was a span of 13 bases. The CDR3 covers 14 residues.

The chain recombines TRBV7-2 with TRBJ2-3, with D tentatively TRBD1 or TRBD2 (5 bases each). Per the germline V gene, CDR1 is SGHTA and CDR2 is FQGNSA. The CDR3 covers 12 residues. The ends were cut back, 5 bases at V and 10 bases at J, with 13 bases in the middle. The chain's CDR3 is CASSLLRGPQYF. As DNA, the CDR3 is TGTGCCAGCAGCCTATTAAGGGGACCGCAGTATTTT.

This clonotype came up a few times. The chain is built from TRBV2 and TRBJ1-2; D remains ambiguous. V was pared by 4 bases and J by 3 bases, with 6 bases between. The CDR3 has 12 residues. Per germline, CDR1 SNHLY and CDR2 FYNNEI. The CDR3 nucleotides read TGTGCCAGCAGTGGGTGGGACTATGGCTACACCTTC. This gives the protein CASSGWDYGYTF.

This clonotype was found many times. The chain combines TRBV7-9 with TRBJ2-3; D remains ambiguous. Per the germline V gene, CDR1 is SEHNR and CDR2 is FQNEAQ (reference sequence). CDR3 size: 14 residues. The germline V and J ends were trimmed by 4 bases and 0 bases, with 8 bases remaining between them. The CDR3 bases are TGTGCCAGCAGCTGGGCAGGAAGCACAGATACGCAGTATTTT. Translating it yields CASSWAGSTDTQYF.

The CDR3 region is CASSPREGRNEQFF. CDR3 DNA sequence: TGTGCCAGCTCACCACGAGAGGGTCGGAATGAGCAGTTCTTC. V is TRBV18 and J is TRBJ2-1; D is perhaps TRBD2 (5 bases). Trimming left V 1 base short and J 7 bases short, with 11 bases between. The CDR3 spans 14 residues. The V gene's germline CDR1 is KGHSH and CDR2 LQKENI.